Below are 27 T cell receptor beta chains sequenced from a single sample in a study of shared clonotypes between healthy human individuals. The table came from immunoSEQ multiplex PCR; TCRdb's copy has only in-frame clones and leaves some out. The sample contains a few hundred thousand clones, around 90% of which appear only once. The sequenced sample consisted of memory CD8+ T cells sorted from blood. Specified subset: CD45RO+ cells pooled with CCR7-negative TemRA cells. The receptors originated from a young man in good health.

The chain employs TRBV5-1 and TRBJ2-1, with a tentative D call TRBD1 (5 bases). CDR1 is SGHRS and CDR2 is YFSETQ in the germline V gene. V was trimmed by 4 bases and J by 5 bases, leaving 19 bases between them. The CDR3 is 16 residues long. CDR3 sequence: CASSSRGGTDHNEQFF. The CDR3 region has the DNA TGCGCCAGCAGCAGTAGGGGTGGTACTGATCACAATGAGCAGTTCTTC.

The rearrangement links TRBV11-1 to TRBJ2-5; TRBD1 matches 7 bases. The J call may be in error: the DNA end matches TRBJ2-7 better. CDR1 and CDR2 (germline): SGHAT, FQDESV (reference sequence). This CDR3 region has 15 residues. CDR3 in amino acids: CASSLMPGQFYEQYF. The CDR3 coding sequence is TGTGCCAGCAGCTTAATGCCGGGACAGTTCTACGAGCAGTACTTC.

This clone has a single count. The chain is built from TRBV4-3 and TRBJ1-6; 9 nucleotides line up with TRBD1. This CDR3 contains 17 residues. Trimming removed 4 bases from V and 0 bases from J; junction bases left unmatched: 4. Germline V lookup: CDR1 LGHNA, CDR2 YSLEER. Here the CDR3 reads CASSPRDRVSYNSPLHF. CDR3 bases: TGCGCCAGCAGCCCGAGGGACAGGGTCTCCTATAATTCACCCCTCCACTTT.

J is TRBJ2-7 and V is TRBV4-3; TRBD1 matches 9 bases. Trimming removed 3 bases from V and 7 bases from J; junction bases left unmatched: 10. Germline lookup yields CDR1 LGHNA and CDR2 YSLEER. The CDR3 runs 15 residues. Here the CDR3 DNA reads TGCGCCAGCAGCCAGGTTTACAGGGGGCAGCGGGAGCAGTACTTC. Its translation: CASSQVYRGQREQYF.

In nucleotides, the CDR3 is TGTGCCAGCAGTGAGAGGAAGACAGGGGGCGTGTACGAGCAGTACTTC. Translated: CASSERKTGGVYEQYF. This chain joins TRBV6-1 and TRBJ2-7, with 10 positions matching TRBD1. From germline, CDR1 is MNHNS and CDR2 SASEGT. V lost 3 bases to trimming and J lost 4 bases; unmatched junction nucleotides: 9. CDR3 length: 16 residues.

Regarding this clone: This sample also contains other DNA sequences that code for the same CDR3. This chain uses TRBV18 with TRBJ2-7; 7 bases line up with TRBD1. The CDR3 runs to 14 residues. J lost 0 bases, V lost 2 bases, and 1 base had no gene match. Germline V gene sequence: CDR1 KGHSH, CDR2 LQKENI. The CDR3 loop is CASSPYRGSYEQYF. The CDR3 DNA follows: TGTGCCAGCTCACCATACAGGGGCTCCTACGAGCAGTACTTC.

CDR3 residues: CASSERQDSYEQYF. The CDR3 DNA sequence: TGTGCCAGCAGCGAAAGACAGGACTCCTACGAGCAGTACTTC. J is TRBJ2-7 and V is TRBV21-1; the table's D call of TRBD1 was not tested on the DNA. TRBV21-1 is a recognized pseudogene. The CDR3 runs to 14 residues.

The rearrangement joins TRBV6-5 to TRBJ2-1; TRBD2 matches at 9 bases. The CDR3 runs to 15 residues. V lost 0 bases to trimming and J lost 5 bases; unmatched junction nucleotides: 2. The germline V gene has CDR1 MNHEY and CDR2 SVGAGI. For the CDR3, the DNA is TGTGCCAGCAGTTACTCGAGCGGGGGGCACAATGAGCAGTTCTTC. It is translated as CASSYSSGGHNEQFF.

This chain uses TRBV6-6 with TRBJ1-6; D remains unclear. V dropped 2 bases and J dropped 7 bases, with 6 bases sitting between them. The CDR3 runs 13 residues. The germline CDR1 and CDR2 sequences are MNHNY and SVGAGI (reference sequence). The DNA for the CDR3 is TGTGCCAGCAGTTACGGTGCCAATTCACCCCTCCACTTT. It yields the protein CASSYGANSPLHF.

This clone was picked up many times. The chain employs TRBV7-2 and TRBJ1-6; TRBD1 aligns across 9 bases. The CDR3 covers 16 residues. The V gene's germline CDR1 is SGHTA and CDR2 FQGNSA. V shed 4 bases, J shed 9 bases, and the junction held 10 bases outside the gene matches. The CDR3 DNA is TGTGCCAGCAGCTCGACACCGGGACAGGGCAGTTCACCCCTCCACTTT. Residues: CASSSTPGQGSSPLHF.

The rearrangement joins TRBV5-5 to TRBJ2-7; 12 positions agree with TRBD1. The CDR3 length is 17 residues. Germline V gives CDR1 SGHKS, CDR2 YYEKEE (reference sequence). V lost 4 bases, J lost 3 bases, and 11 bases stayed unmatched. The CDR3 protein is CASSRDPGQGAYYEQYF. The CDR3 coding sequence is TGTGCCAGCAGCAGGGACCCGGGACAGGGGGCCTACTACGAGCAGTACTTC.

In DNA, the CDR3 is TGTGCCAGCACTCTACGGGGGACAGTGAACACTGAAGCTTTCTTT. This codes for CASTLRGTVNTEAFF. The chain combines TRBV11-2 with TRBJ1-1, with 7 nucleotides matching TRBD1. Germline CDR1 and CDR2: SGHAT and FQNNGV. The CDR3 covers 15 residues. V was clipped by 7 bases and J by 0 bases; unmatched bases: 8.

This clone turned up a few times. J is TRBJ2-1 and V is TRBV7-9; unclear D gene. V was shortened by 5 bases and J by 16 bases, with 6 bases between the two germline ends. Germline CDR1 and CDR2: SEHNR and FQNEAQ (reference sequence). The CDR3 runs 8 residues. The CDR3 DNA follows: TGTGCCAGCAGCCTTAACTTCTTC. This codes for CASSLNFF.

The V and J genes are TRBV5-1 and TRBJ1-1; D not certain. Trimming removed 0 bases from V and 5 bases from J, with 14 bases in between. Per germline, CDR1 SGHRS and CDR2 YFSETQ. The CDR3 sequence is 15 residues long. CDR3 residues: CASSLEKEVLTEAFF. In DNA, the CDR3 is TGCGCCAGCAGCTTGGAAAAGGAGGTGTTGACTGAAGCTTTCTTT.

This clone was seen a handful of times. The chain joins TRBV19 to TRBJ2-1; 8 bases fit TRBD2. Germline CDR1 is LNHDA and CDR2 is SQIVND (reference sequence). The CDR3 contains 17 residues. Losses at the gene ends were 0 bases for V and 3 bases for J; bases not matched to a gene: 7. The CDR3 nucleotides read TGTGCCAGTAGTATAGATCTAGCTAGCGGGTACTACAATGAGCAGTTCTTC. Translating it yields CASSIDLASGYYNEQFF.

This clone was detected ten times or more. The CDR3 region has the DNA TGTGCCAGCAGTCTTTGGACTAGCGGAGCCTTTAACAATGAGCAGTTCTTC. Translating gives CASSLWTSGAFNNEQFF. The V gene is TRBV28, the J gene TRBJ2-1; TRBD2 aligns across 10 bases. V lost 5 bases, J lost 5 bases, and 12 bases stayed unmatched. In germline, CDR1 is MDHEN, CDR2 SYDVKM. This CDR3 comprises 17 residues.

V usage is TRBV6-5 and J usage is TRBJ1-3; possible D gene TRBD1, 5 bases. Germline CDR1 and CDR2: MNHEY and SVGAGI. The CDR3 has 16 amino acids. The ends were cut back, 2 bases at V and 0 bases at J, with 11 bases in the middle. The DNA of the CDR3 is TGTGCCAGCAGTTACAAGAGACAGCTCTCTGGAAACACCATATATTTT. Amino acids: CASSYKRQLSGNTIYF.

The V call is TRBV11-2, the J call TRBJ2-7; no firm D call. This CDR3 comprises 14 residues. V was cut by 4 bases and J by 3 bases, with 13 bases left in between. Germline CDR1 reads SGHAT; CDR2 reads FQNNGV. For the CDR3, the DNA is TGTGCCAGCAGCTACCGAGCTACACGCTACGAGCAGTACTTC. Its translation: CASSYRATRYEQYF.

The sample holds one count of this clone. The chain combines TRBV7-9 with TRBJ1-4; D perhaps matches TRBD1 (5 bases). The V gene lost 6 bases and the J gene lost 5 bases, with 13 bases spanning the gap. The CDR3 runs to 14 residues. Germline CDR1 is SEHNR and CDR2 is FQNEAQ (reference sequence). CDR3 bases: TGTGCCAGCAGTCGCGGGGACTGGAATGAAAAACTGTTTTTT. This codes for CASSRGDWNEKLFF.

V is TRBV9 and J is TRBJ2-7; unclear D gene. V was pared by 4 bases and J by 1 base, with 15 bases between. Germline CDR1 SGDLS, CDR2 YYNGEE. The CDR3 runs to 15 residues. This chain's CDR3 is CASSPSPDGSYEQYF. CDR3 DNA sequence: TGTGCCAGCAGCCCCAGCCCGGACGGGTCCTACGAGCAGTACTTC.

The genes are TRBV27 and TRBJ2-3, with D uncertain. Germline-derived CDR1 and CDR2 are MNHEY and SMNVEV (reference sequence). The CDR3 loop spans 12 amino acids. V dropped 3 bases and J dropped 4 bases, with 5 bases sitting between them. CDR3 residues: CASSFGADTQYF. For the CDR3, the DNA is TGTGCCAGCAGTTTTGGGGCAGATACGCAGTATTTT.

The chain recombines TRBV27 with TRBJ2-5; TRBD2 might be the D (5 bases). From germline, CDR1 is MNHEY and CDR2 SMNVEV (reference sequence). The CDR3 spans 13 residues. V dropped 3 bases and J dropped 3 bases, with 8 bases sitting between them. The CDR3, as DNA: TGTGCCAGCAGTTTTGACGGGGAAGAGACCCAGTACTTC. Amino acid sequence: CASSFDGEETQYF.

The chain combines TRBV7-3 with TRBJ1-2; D is uncertain. The CDR3 is made up of 15 amino acids. V was pared by 1 base and J by 7 bases, with 16 bases between. CDR1 and CDR2 from the germline V gene are SGHTA and FQGTGA. CDR3 nucleotide sequence: TGTGCCAGCAGCTTAATCCGGGCCCGGCGGCGTGGCTACACCTTC. Protein: CASSLIRARRRGYTF. Full variable domain (outside the CDR3, taken from reference TRBV7-3 and TRBJ1-2): GAGVSQTPSNKVTEKGKYVELRCDPISGHTALYWYRQSLGQGPEFLIYFQGTGAADDSGLPNDRFFAVRPEGSVSTLKIQRTERGDSAVYLCASSLIRARRRGYTFGSGTRLTVV.

This clone was seen repeatedly, ten times or more. The rearrangement links TRBV19 to TRBJ1-1; D is unresolved. In germline, CDR1 is LNHDA, CDR2 SQIVND (reference sequence). Trimming pared 0 bases from V and 5 bases from J, leaving 13 bases between. There are 15 residues in the CDR3. CDR3 sequence: CASSIDWAGGTEAFF. The CDR3 region has the DNA TGTGCCAGTAGTATAGATTGGGCAGGCGGGACTGAAGCTTTCTTT.

This chain links TRBV2 with TRBJ2-1; 9 nucleotides agree with TRBD2. Germline V gives CDR1 SNHLY, CDR2 FYNNEI. The CDR3 has 11 residues. The ends lost 4 bases at V and 16 bases at J; junction bases unmatched: 5. The CDR3 DNA follows: TGTGCCAGCAGTGTTCAGCGGGGGGTTTTCTTC. The encoded protein is CASSVQRGVFF. The whole variable domain, remainder taken from reference TRBV2 and TRBJ2-1, is EPEVTQTPSHQVTQMGQEVILRCVPISNHLYFYWYRQILGQKVEFLVSFYNNEISEKSEIFDDQFSVERPDGSNFTLKIRSTKLEDSAMYFCASSVQRGVFFGPGTRLTVL.

V usage is TRBV25-1 and J usage is TRBJ2-5; D call uncertain. CDR1 is MGHDK and CDR2 is SYGVNS in the germline V gene. The CDR3 runs to 13 residues. With 4 bases removed from V and 2 bases from J, the gap between germline ends came to 8 bases. CDR3 DNA sequence: TGTGCCAGCAGTGCCACTCAACAAGAGACCCAGTACTTC. The encoded protein is CASSATQQETQYF.

The J gene is TRBJ2-3, the V gene TRBV7-9, with D maybe TRBD2 (6 bases). The CDR3 spans 16 residues. Germline CDR1 and CDR2: SEHNR and FQNEAQ (reference sequence). Trimming shortened V by 5 bases and J by 2 bases, and 17 bases separated the two germline ends. CDR3 loop: CASSPTEGGDTDTQYF. Written as DNA, the CDR3 is TGTGCCAGCAGCCCAACCGAGGGCGGGGACACAGATACGCAGTATTTT.